This T cell receptor (beta chain) came from a study of T cell responses to AZD1222 COVID-19 vaccine. General observations from the study: Nearly half of spike-specific TCRs reportedly go after variant regions that carry no mutations. Baseline seropositivity characterized only 5 or 6 AZD1222 recipients. Females made up more of the donors, who were largely white British, and clonal diversity may have come out too low.

To note about this clone: Antigen specificity is unknown.

Method: immunoSEQ multiplex PCR; TCRdb's copy keeps in-frame clones and lacks some. Among some 150,000 clones listed, around 91% were seen once. The V and J ends lost 7 bases and 0 bases respectively, with 10 bases between them. The CDR3 is made up of 14 amino acids. Germline V CDR1 and CDR2: SNHLY, FYNNEI. The sequence was obtained from an adult in good health. This sample comprised peripheral blood, obtained on day 0 of AZD1222 vaccination. The chain joins TRBV2 to TRBJ1-3; D unresolved. The DNA of the CDR3 is TGTGCCAGCACCCGGATCTCCTCTGGAAACACCATATATTTT. Its translation is CASTRISSGNTIYF.